This entry describes one T cell receptor (beta chain). Its antigen is as yet unknown. These data originate in a study of PD-1 blockade in mismatch repair-deficient tumors. Whole-study context: Patients had 12 mismatch repair-deficient cancer types, all previously treated and progressing. Overall study findings and caveats: Rapid post-treatment expansion, then contraction, generally preceding radiologic response, marked tumor-resident clones.

TCRdb's copy holds only in-frame clones and misses some; the assay was immunoSEQ multiplex PCR. The sample has under 95,000 clones, roughly 80% seen once. Every patient had mismatch repair deficiency by PCR or immunohistochemistry. TCRs were sequenced from a few patients responding to pembrolizumab. The material sequenced was peripheral blood, taken 44 weeks after starting pembrolizumab. The sequence was collected from an adult with mismatch repair-deficient cancer.

In nucleotides, the CDR3 is TGTGCCAGTCGCACCGGGAACATTCAGTACTTC. It yields the protein CASRTGNIQYF. The rearrangement joins TRBV27 to TRBJ2-4; D uncertain. Trimming took off 9 bases at V and 7 bases at J, with 10 bases between the two ends. Germline-derived CDR1 and CDR2 are MNHEY and SMNVEV (reference sequence). CDR3 length equals 11 residues.